Shown below are 24 T cell receptor beta chains from a single sample sequenced in a study of blood T cell repertoires in COVID-19. The assay was immunoSEQ multiplex PCR, and TCRdb's table has in-frame clones only and misses some. The table shows under 200,000 clones, with 70% to 90% occurring only once. Sequencing was performed on peripheral blood. The receptors stem from a man aged 40-50 years with active or convalescent COVID-19.

The J gene is TRBJ2-2, the V gene TRBV11-2; D is possibly TRBD1 (6 bases). The CDR3 runs 15 residues. From germline, CDR1 is SGHAT and CDR2 FQNNGV. V was shortened by 0 bases and J by 5 bases, with 10 bases between the two germline ends. The CDR3 region has the DNA TGTGCCAGCAGCTTAGAGAGGGGGAATACCGGGGAGCTGTTTTTT. Residues: CASSLERGNTGELFF.

The chain has TRBV28 and TRBJ1-5; D unclear. Per the germline V gene, CDR1 is MDHEN and CDR2 is SYDVKM. The CDR3 covers 14 residues. V was cut by 7 bases and J by 2 bases, with 12 bases left in between. The CDR3 protein is CASTSGSGNQPQHF. In DNA form, the CDR3 reads TGTGCCAGCACCTCGGGGAGTGGCAATCAGCCCCAGCATTTT.

The V and J genes are TRBV6-6 and TRBJ2-3, with TRBD1 as a possible D gene (5 bases). Germline lookup yields CDR1 MNHNY and CDR2 SVGAGI (reference sequence). Trimming shortened V by 3 bases and J by 0 bases, and 13 bases separated the two germline ends. This CDR3 contains 16 residues. The CDR3 DNA sequence: TGTGCCAGCAGTTATTTAGACAGTGCTAGCACAGATACGCAGTATTTT. Translating gives CASSYLDSASTDTQYF.

DNA of the CDR3: TGTGCCAGTAGTTACAGGGAATCCACTGAAGCTTTCTTT. Encoded protein: CASSYRESTEAFF. The chain links TRBV19 to TRBJ1-1, with D tentatively TRBD1 (6 bases). The CDR3 loop spans 13 amino acids. Trimming shortened V by 5 bases and J by 4 bases, and 11 bases separated the two germline ends. Germline V gene data show CDR1 as LNHDA and CDR2 as SQIVND (reference sequence).

The V and J genes are TRBV19 and TRBJ1-4; D unresolved. This CDR3 region has 14 residues. The ends were cut back, 6 bases at V and 7 bases at J, with 15 bases in the middle. Germline V gives CDR1 LNHDA, CDR2 SQIVND (reference sequence). The CDR3 region is CASRGGQLTEKLFF. CDR3 sequence (DNA): TGTGCCAGTAGGGGAGGGCAGCTGACTGAAAAACTGTTTTTT.

This chain uses TRBV18 with TRBJ1-1; weak D call: TRBD1 (6 bases). Trimming cost V 3 bases and J 4 bases, with 15 bases left between them. This CDR3 contains 15 residues. CDR1 and CDR2 (germline): KGHSH, LQKENI. The CDR3 here is CASSPRWTETTEAFF. In nucleotides, the CDR3 is TGTGCCAGCTCACCCCGATGGACAGAAACCACTGAAGCTTTCTTT.

The rearrangement links TRBV10-3 to TRBJ2-7; possible D gene TRBD2, 6 bases. The length of the CDR3 is 13 residues. In germline, CDR1 is ENHRY, CDR2 SYGVKD. V lost 6 bases, J lost 1 base, and 10 bases lay in between. CDR3 sequence: CAISAAGSYEQYF. Here the CDR3 DNA reads TGTGCCATCAGCGCGGCGGGATCCTACGAGCAGTACTTC.

The rearrangement uses TRBV29-1 and TRBJ2-2; 10 nucleotides align to TRBD2. J was trimmed by 8 bases and V by 6 bases; bases with no gene match: 9. Germline loops: CDR1 SQVTM, CDR2 ANQGSEA. The CDR3 length is 14 residues. For the CDR3, the DNA is TGCAGCGTGGCCCCCAGCGGGGGGGCTGGGGAGCTGTTTTTT. Protein: CSVAPSGGAGELFF.

This CDR3 reads CASSSRVEQYF. In DNA, the CDR3 is TGTGCCAGCAGTTCCCGGGTCGAGCAGTACTTC. This sequence joins TRBV28 and TRBJ2-7; the D is unclear. Trimming left V 4 bases short and J 6 bases short, with 7 bases between. This CDR3 has 11 amino acids. CDR1 is MDHEN, CDR2 SYDVKM, per germline. The full variable domain, with the rest looked up from reference TRBV28 and TRBJ2-7, is DVKVTQSSRYLVKRTGEKVFLECVQDMDHENMFWYRQDPGLGLRLIYFSYDVKMKEKGDIPEGYSVSREKKERFSLILESASTNQTSMYLCASSSRVEQYFGPGTRLTVT.

The chain combines TRBV7-2 with TRBJ1-1, with no clear D. V was pared by 6 bases and J by 1 base, with 9 bases between. The CDR3 sequence is 13 residues long. Germline V CDR1 and CDR2: SGHTA, FQGNSA. CDR3 sequence: CASSSQENTEAFF. DNA for the CDR3: TGTGCCAGCAGTTCACAAGAGAACACTGAAGCTTTCTTT.

V usage is TRBV5-1 and J usage is TRBJ1-2, with 7 nucleotides matching TRBD1. The germline V gene encodes CDR1 SGHRS and CDR2 YFSETQ. The CDR3 consists of 13 residues. Germline trimming cut 4 bases from V and 7 bases from J; bases unmatched to any gene: 7. Here the CDR3 reads CASSQDRAGGYTF. CDR3 nucleotide sequence: TGCGCCAGCAGCCAAGACAGGGCAGGTGGCTACACCTTC.

The chain carries TRBV19 and TRBJ1-1; possible D gene TRBD1, 6 bases. Germline CDR1 LNHDA, CDR2 SQIVND (reference sequence). The CDR3 sequence is 18 residues long. Trimming left V 1 base short and J 9 bases short, with 27 bases between. CDR3 amino acids: CASSIGSRSGGGDLKAFF. The CDR3 DNA reads TGTGCCAGTAGTATAGGGAGTAGAAGCGGGGGCGGAGACCTTAAAGCTTTCTTT.

The chain carries TRBV19 and TRBJ1-1, with a weak D call TRBD1 (5 bases). The germline V and J ends were trimmed by 0 bases and 11 bases, with 16 bases remaining between them. This CDR3 has 14 residues. Germline V lookup: CDR1 LNHDA, CDR2 SQIVND (reference sequence). DNA of the CDR3: TGTGCCAGTAGTATAGACCGGGCGACAGAGCTCGCTTTCTTT. Translated, it gives CASSIDRATELAFF.

CDR3 amino acids: CATSSGANYGYTF. The DNA of the CDR3 is TGTGCCACCAGTTCAGGGGCTAACTATGGCTACACCTTC. The J gene is TRBJ1-2, the V gene TRBV24-1; possibly TRBD1 for D (6 bases). Germline V gene lookup returns CDR1 KGHDR and CDR2 SFDVKD. The CDR3 length is 13 residues. The ends were cut back, 6 bases at V and 0 bases at J, with 7 bases in the middle.

The chain links TRBV3-1 (or the pseudogene TRBV3-2) to TRBJ2-1; 7 nucleotides line up with TRBD1. CDR3 length: 15 residues. Trimming at V came to 2 bases and at J to 6 bases, leaving 7 bases not matched to a gene. The germline CDR1 and CDR2 sequences are LGHDT and YNNKEL (reference sequence). In nucleotides, the CDR3 is TGTGCCAGCAGCCAATACCCCCGGGACAGCAATGAGCAGTTCTTC. It translates to CASSQYPRDSNEQFF.

The chain is built from TRBV9 and TRBJ1-6; D is unclear. V was shortened by 3 bases and J by 3 bases, with 13 bases between the two germline ends. Germline loops: CDR1 SGDLS, CDR2 YYNGEE. This CDR3 is 16 amino acids long. The CDR3 loop reads CASSEDEEVYNSPLHF. CDR3 bases: TGTGCCAGCAGCGAAGACGAAGAGGTCTATAATTCACCCCTCCACTTT.

The genes are TRBV11-2 and TRBJ2-7, with 8 bases matching TRBD2. V lost 1 base, J lost 2 bases, and 4 bases stayed unmatched. The CDR3 sequence is 15 residues long. Per the germline V gene, CDR1 is SGHAT and CDR2 is FQNNGV. The CDR3 loop reads CASSLGGGGTYEQYF. The CDR3 DNA reads TGTGCCAGCAGCTTAGGTGGCGGGGGGACCTACGAGCAGTACTTC.

V gene TRBV27 combines with J gene TRBJ2-6; D is uncertain. Germline V gene data show CDR1 as MNHEY and CDR2 as SMNVEV (reference sequence). This CDR3 spans 15 amino acids. The germline V and J ends were trimmed by 2 bases and 0 bases, with 5 bases remaining between them. The CDR3, as DNA: TGTGCCAGCAGTTTAGTAAACTCTGGGGCCAACGTCCTGACTTTC. This translates into CASSLVNSGANVLTF.

The genes are TRBV6-5 and TRBJ1-5, with 7 bases identical to TRBD1. CDR1 and CDR2 (germline): MNHEY, SVGAGI. V gave up 5 bases and J gave up 7 bases; unmatched junction bases: 8. CDR3 length equals 14 residues. The CDR3 is CASSTGETVQPQHF. The CDR3, as DNA: TGTGCCAGCAGTACAGGGGAAACTGTGCAGCCCCAGCATTTT.

The chain links TRBV12-5 to TRBJ2-7; 7 bases agree with TRBD1. Germline CDR1 reads LGHNT; CDR2 reads FRNRAP. V dropped 4 bases and J dropped 4; count of bases not matched to a gene: 7. This CDR3 has 14 amino acids. The CDR3 sequence is CASGSGTALYEQYF. In DNA, the CDR3 is TGTGCTAGTGGTTCAGGGACAGCACTATACGAGCAGTACTTC.

This clone has only a few counts. The V call is TRBV2, the J call TRBJ1-2; weak D call: TRBD1 (6 bases). Germline V CDR1 and CDR2: SNHLY, FYNNEI. The CDR3 spans 13 residues. V shed 2 bases and J shed 6 bases, with 10 bases lying between them. The CDR3 loop is CASSEWGRDGYTF. CDR3 nucleotides: TGTGCCAGCAGTGAATGGGGGCGGGATGGCTACACCTTC. Full variable domain (outside the CDR3, taken from reference TRBV2 and TRBJ1-2): EPEVTQTPSHQVTQMGQEVILRCVPISNHLYFYWYRQILGQKVEFLVSFYNNEISEKSEIFDDQFSVERPDGSNFTLKIRSTKLEDSAMYFCASSEWGRDGYTFGSGTRLTVV.

This chain joins TRBV20-1 and TRBJ2-5; TRBD2 matches 11 bases. J lost 5 bases, V lost 3 bases, and 2 bases had no gene match. Germline values: CDR1 DFQATT, CDR2 SNEGSKA (reference sequence). The CDR3 spans 13 residues. The CDR3 region is CSASRTSGETQYF. In DNA form, the CDR3 reads TGCAGTGCTAGTCGGACTAGCGGGGAGACCCAGTACTTC.

A single count supports this clone. The gene calls are TRBV5-5 and TRBJ2-3; perhaps TRBD1 as D (5 bases). Trimming cost V 0 bases and J 0 bases, with 11 bases left between them. The CDR3 extends over 16 amino acids. Germline values: CDR1 SGHKS, CDR2 YYEKEE (reference sequence). CDR3 amino acids: CASSLVVQVSTDTQYF. CDR3 bases: TGTGCCAGCAGCTTGGTCGTACAGGTTAGCACAGATACGCAGTATTTT.

V and J are TRBV5-8 and TRBJ1-4, with 11 bases identical to TRBD1. The CDR3 consists of 14 residues. The V gene end was trimmed by 5 bases and the J gene end by 8 bases; junction bases not matched to a gene: 5. Germline-derived CDR1 and CDR2 are SGHTS and YDEGEE. The CDR3, as DNA: TGTGCCAGCAGACGGACAGGGGGCGGGGAAAAACTGTTTTTT. The encoded protein is CASRRTGGGEKLFF.